The 27 T cell receptor beta chains in this list originate from one sample, sequenced in a study of T cells in tumors after PD-1 blockade. Documented time point: first of two post-therapy site-matched biopsies roughly 2 months apart. The method was immunoSEQ multiplex PCR; TCRdb's version includes in-frame clones alone and lacks a portion of them. The sample holds roughly 2,500 clones, around 66% seen once. The sequences come from tumor tissue, collected after anti-PD-1 treatment. The receptor set was obtained from a human donor with basal cell carcinoma.

The genes are TRBV10-1 and TRBJ2-2, with D possibly called TRBD1 or TRBD2 (6 bases each). CDR3 length equals 16 residues. The V end lost 2 bases, the J end lost 1 base, and 11 bases lay between the germline ends. Per the germline V gene, CDR1 is WNHNN and CDR2 is SYGVQD (reference sequence). This chain's CDR3 is CASSEGGGRNTGELFF. The CDR3 DNA sequence: TGCGCCAGCAGTGAGGGTGGGGGGCGGAACACCGGGGAGCTGTTTTTT.

The genes are TRBV7-8 and TRBJ1-2; D is uncertain. Germline assignment: CDR1 SGHVS and CDR2 FQNEAQ. The germline V and J ends were trimmed by 2 bases and 5 bases, with 15 bases remaining between them. This CDR3 spans 15 amino acids. CDR3 amino acids: CASSLQAELLYGYTF. The CDR3 region has the DNA TGTGCCAGCAGCTTACAGGCAGAACTATTGTATGGCTACACCTTC.

This clone rates as large. CDR3 sequence reads: CASVSRDRAPDTQYF. CDR3 nucleotide sequence: TGTGCCAGCGTAAGCCGGGACAGGGCACCAGATACGCAGTATTTT. The V gene is TRBV5-6, the J gene TRBJ2-3; TRBD1 matches 9 bases. The CDR3 is 15 residues long. CDR1 and CDR2 from the germline V gene are SGHDT and YYEEEE. V gave up 7 bases and J gave up 4 bases; unmatched junction bases: 10.

This clone was observed once. The J gene is TRBJ1-6, the V gene TRBV20-1, with a tentative D call TRBD1 (5 bases). Trimming took 3 bases from V and 5 from J, leaving 11 bases between them. The CDR3 length is 14 residues. Germline values: CDR1 DFQATT, CDR2 SNEGSKA (reference sequence). The CDR3 sequence is CSASGGLDNSPLHF. DNA of the CDR3: TGCAGTGCTAGTGGGGGTTTGGATAATTCACCCCTCCACTTT.

In this sample, this clone turned up a few times. J is TRBJ1-6 and V is TRBV6-5; D possibly corresponds to TRBD1 (5 bases). The CDR3 contains 15 residues. Trimming removed 0 bases at V and 10 bases at J, with 13 bases between. CDR1 and CDR2 from the germline V gene are MNHEY and SVGAGI. CDR3 coding DNA: TGTGCCAGCAGTTACTCCGGGACTGAGGAATCACCCCTCCACTTT. Translated: CASSYSGTEESPLHF.

This clone is judged medium-sized. CDR3 residues: CASTPSEGATETQYF. CDR3 DNA: TGTGCCAGCACCCCCTCCGAGGGGGCAACAGAGACCCAGTACTTC. J is TRBJ2-5 and V is TRBV6-5; TRBD1 aligns across 7 bases. The CDR3 has 15 residues. CDR1 and CDR2 (germline): MNHEY, SVGAGI. Losses at the gene ends were 7 bases for V and 4 bases for J; bases not matched to a gene: 12.

This rearrangement joins TRBV6-1 to TRBJ1-6; D is unclear. Trimming cost V 2 bases and J 4 bases, with 6 bases left between them. The CDR3 spans 14 residues. Germline loops: CDR1 MNHNS, CDR2 SASEGT. CDR3: CASSERNYNSPLHF. The CDR3 region has the DNA TGTGCCAGCAGTGAAAGGAATTATAATTCACCCCTCCACTTT.

In DNA, the CDR3 is TGTGCCAGCAGTGCCGGAGGGGGAACAGGGGTGGGCAATCAGCCCCAGCATTTT. This translates into CASSAGGGTGVGNQPQHF. The J gene is TRBJ1-5, the V gene TRBV2; 7 nucleotides align to TRBD1. J lost 2 bases, V lost 4 bases, and 14 bases had no gene match. CDR3 length: 18 residues. Germline CDR1 is SNHLY and CDR2 is FYNNEI. Complete variable domain (other parts from reference TRBV2 and TRBJ1-5): EPEVTQTPSHQVTQMGQEVILRCVPISNHLYFYWYRQILGQKVEFLVSFYNNEISEKSEIFDDQFSVERPDGSNFTLKIRSTKLEDSAMYFCASSAGGGTGVGNQPQHFGDGTRLSIL.

The gene calls are TRBV18 and TRBJ2-2, with 7 bases fitting TRBD1. The CDR3 has 16 residues. Germline CDR1 is KGHSH and CDR2 is LQKENI. Germline trimming cut 6 bases from V and 5 bases from J; bases unmatched to any gene: 12. Here the CDR3 DNA reads TGTGCCAGCTCCGATATCGTAGGGGGCCGGACCGGGGAGCTGTTTTTT. This sequence encodes CASSDIVGGRTGELFF.

The CDR3 bases are TGTGCCAGCAGACCTGGGGGGGGGCGGGAGACCCAGTACTTC. It translates to CASRPGGGRETQYF. This rearrangement joins TRBV28 to TRBJ2-5; TRBD2 is a possible D gene (7 bases). V lost 6 bases and J 5 bases, leaving 16 bases between the germline ends. CDR1 is MDHEN and CDR2 is SYDVKM in the germline V gene. There are 14 residues in the CDR3. The whole variable domain, filled in from reference TRBV28 and TRBJ2-5, reads DVKVTQSSRYLVKRTGEKVFLECVQDMDHENMFWYRQDPGLGLRLIYFSYDVKMKEKGDIPEGYSVSREKKERFSLILESASTNQTSMYLCASRPGGGRETQYFGPGTRLLVL.

The table lists this clone with a count of one. Mismatch with germline at one junction end may stem from a read error. The chain couples TRBV5-1 to TRBJ2-1; D might be TRBD2 (5 bases). CDR3 length: 11 residues. Per the germline V gene, CDR1 is SGHRS and CDR2 is YFSETQ. CDR3 sequence (DNA): TGCGCCAGCAGGTCCGGGATCACGCAGGTCTTC. Amino acid sequence: CASRSGITQVF.

V usage is TRBV28 and J usage is TRBJ1-1; D is undetermined. There are 14 residues in the CDR3. The germline V and J ends were trimmed by 5 bases and 1 base, with 11 bases remaining between them. Germline lookup yields CDR1 MDHEN and CDR2 SYDVKM. The CDR3 bases are TGTGCCAGCAGTACTCCTTCAGGGAACACTGAAGCTTTCTTT. As protein: CASSTPSGNTEAFF.

By sample share, this clone is large. The V gene is TRBV2, the J gene TRBJ2-3; 11 bases are a match to TRBD2. With 2 bases clipped from V and 8 bases from J, the junction kept 12 bases outside the gene matches. CDR1 is SNHLY, CDR2 FYNNEI, per germline. The CDR3 has 17 residues. In DNA, the CDR3 is TGTGCCAGCAGTGAAATAGGGAGGACTAGCGGGCAAGGTACGCAGTATTTT. Translation: CASSEIGRTSGQGTQYF.

This clone turned up a few times. The chain employs TRBV3-1 (or the pseudogene TRBV3-2) and TRBJ2-2; 8 nucleotides agree with TRBD1. Germline V CDR1 and CDR2: LGHDT, YNNKEL (reference sequence). CDR3 length: 12 residues. J lost 6 bases, V lost 8 bases, and 2 bases had no gene match. The CDR3 sequence: CASGQGSGELFF. CDR3 in DNA: TGTGCCAGCGGACAGGGATCCGGGGAGCTGTTTTTT.

This chain connects TRBV18 to TRBJ1-2; D is unresolved. Trimming pared 0 bases from V and 3 bases from J, leaving 11 bases between. The CDR3 sequence is 15 residues long. Germline loops: CDR1 KGHSH, CDR2 LQKENI. The CDR3 loop reads CASSPPTRTHYGYTF. The DNA of the CDR3 is TGTGCCAGCTCACCACCGACGCGGACTCACTATGGCTACACCTTC.

Sample share makes this clone large (0.1 to 1%). Written as DNA, the CDR3 is TGTGCCTGGAAAAAGCCAGGACATGGCTACACCTTC. Its protein is CAWKKPGHGYTF. This chain links TRBV30 with TRBJ1-2; D is unclear. The ends were cut back, 4 bases at V and 6 bases at J, with 12 bases in the middle. CDR1 and CDR2 (germline): GTSNPN, SVGIG (reference sequence). CDR3 length equals 12 residues.

The table lists this clone with a few counts. This chain uses TRBV12-2 with TRBJ2-7; the D call TRBD1 from the table was never checked on the DNA. TRBV12-2 is termed a pseudogene. The CDR3 loop spans 16 amino acids. The CDR3 DNA sequence: TGTGCAAGTCGCTTAAAGCCGGACAGGGCAACCTACGAGCAGTACTTC. Protein product: CASRLKPDRATYEQYF.

This chain links TRBV6-5 with TRBJ2-1; the match to TRBD1 covers 10 bases. J was trimmed by 4 bases and V by 2 bases; bases with no gene match: 2. Germline CDR1 is MNHEY and CDR2 is SVGAGI. The CDR3 is made up of 15 amino acids. The CDR3 DNA reads TGTGCCAGCAGTTACGGGACAGGGGAATACAATGAGCAGTTCTTC. Translation: CASSYGTGEYNEQFF.

This clone appeared a single time. This chain joins TRBV29-1 and TRBJ2-1; the D gene could be TRBD1 or TRBD2 (7 bases each). This CDR3 region has 14 residues. V lost 5 bases and J lost 8, with 19 bases in between. Germline V gives CDR1 SQVTM, CDR2 ANQGSEA. CDR3 loop: CSVWGGRGIDEQFF. CDR3 nucleotide sequence: TGCAGCGTTTGGGGGGGCAGGGGGATCGATGAGCAGTTCTTC.

The gene calls are TRBV30 and TRBJ1-1; D not certain. The CDR3 is 14 residues long. From germline, CDR1 is GTSNPN and CDR2 SVGIG (reference sequence). Trimming pared 0 bases from V and 3 bases from J, leaving 11 bases between. The CDR3 DNA reads TGTGCCTGGAGTGTAGGGAAGGGAGACACTGAAGCTTTCTTT. Amino acids: CAWSVGKGDTEAFF.

The CDR3 here is CASSEGGAIYNEQFF. The DNA of the CDR3 is TGTGCCAGCAGTGAAGGGGGGGCGATATACAATGAGCAGTTCTTC. The rearrangement joins TRBV6-1 to TRBJ2-1, with D perhaps given as TRBD1 or TRBD2 (6 bases each). With 1 base removed from V and 4 bases from J, the gap between germline ends came to 11 bases. Per the germline V gene, CDR1 is MNHNS and CDR2 is SASEGT. There are 15 residues in the CDR3.

V gene TRBV7-9 combines with J gene TRBJ1-6, with no clear D. This CDR3 has 12 amino acids. Germline-derived CDR1 and CDR2 are SEHNR and FQNEAQ (reference sequence). V gave up 1 base and J gave up 10 bases, with 5 bases separating them. The CDR3 region has the DNA TGTGCCAGCAGCTTAGACCTATCACCCCTCCACTTT. This codes for CASSLDLSPLHF. The whole variable domain, filled in from reference TRBV7-9 and TRBJ1-6, reads DTGVSQNPRHKITKRGQNVTFRCDPISEHNRLYWYRQTLGQGPEFLTYFQNEAQLEKSRLLSDRFSAERPKGSFSTLEIQRTEQGDSAMYLCASSLDLSPLHFGNGTRLTVT.

The gene calls are TRBV7-8 and TRBJ1-1, with D uncertain. The V gene's germline CDR1 is SGHVS and CDR2 FQNEAQ. With 0 bases removed from V and 4 bases from J, the gap between germline ends came to 12 bases. The CDR3 has 15 residues. CDR3 amino acids: CASSLASGIGTEAFF. CDR3 coding DNA: TGTGCCAGCAGCTTAGCGTCGGGGATAGGCACTGAAGCTTTCTTT.

V usage is TRBV20-1 and J usage is TRBJ1-1; D is unresolved. Germline CDR1 and CDR2: DFQATT and SNEGSKA (reference sequence). The V and J ends lost 5 bases and 3 bases respectively, with 4 bases between them. The CDR3 runs to 10 residues. DNA of the CDR3: TGCAGTGCTGAGGACACTGAAGCTTTCTTT. Amino acids: CSAEDTEAFF.

CDR3 bases: TGTGCCAGCAGTTTATCGCCCGGGGCATCCTATAATTCACCCCTCCACTTT. This sequence encodes CASSLSPGASYNSPLHF. The chain links TRBV27 to TRBJ1-6, with a possible D match to TRBD1 (5 bases). Trimming removed 0 bases from V and 1 base from J, with 10 bases in between. Germline CDR1 reads MNHEY; CDR2 reads SMNVEV (reference sequence). This CDR3 has 17 residues.

The rearrangement joins TRBV7-8 to TRBJ2-7; D gene unclear. This CDR3 is 14 amino acids long. V lost 3 bases to trimming and J lost 0 bases, with 9 bases between them. Per the germline V gene, CDR1 is SGHVS and CDR2 is FQNEAQ. Here the CDR3 reads CASSLVRSSYEQYF. DNA for the CDR3: TGTGCCAGCAGCTTGGTCAGGAGCTCCTACGAGCAGTACTTC. Full variable domain (rest looked up from reference TRBV7-8 and TRBJ2-7): GAGVSQSPRYKVAKRGQDVALRCDPISGHVSLFWYQQALGQGPEFLTYFQNEAQLDKSGLPSDRFFAERPEGSVSTLKIQRTQQEDSAVYLCASSLVRSSYEQYFGPGTRLTVT.

This chain links TRBV28 with TRBJ2-5; TRBD2 matches at 8 bases. Germline values: CDR1 MDHEN, CDR2 SYDVKM. This CDR3 comprises 18 residues. Trimming took 7 bases from V and 2 from J; bases not matched to a gene: 18. CDR3 in DNA: TGTGCCAGCATCCTTTCGGGGATCCCAAAGCGGGGGCAAGAGACCCAGTACTTC. Its protein is CASILSGIPKRGQETQYF. Combining the CDR3 with reference TRBV28 and TRBJ2-5 gives the whole variable domain DVKVTQSSRYLVKRTGEKVFLECVQDMDHENMFWYRQDPGLGLRLIYFSYDVKMKEKGDIPEGYSVSREKKERFSLILESASTNQTSMYLCASILSGIPKRGQETQYFGPGTRLLVL.